One and the same sample provided the 32 T cell receptor beta chains below, sequenced in a study of blood T cell repertoires in COVID-19. Here immunoSEQ multiplex PCR was the method, and the copy in TCRdb shows in-frame clones only, minus some. In the table there are about 210,000 clones, 81% of which are singletons. The sample was PBMCs or T cells enriched from blood (not recorded which). These receptors were collected from a woman in her forties or fifties with acute COVID-19.

The gene calls are TRBV13 and TRBJ2-3; 10 bases agree with TRBD2. The V gene's germline CDR1 is PRHDT and CDR2 FYEKMQ (reference sequence). CDR3 size: 19 residues. V shed 0 bases, J shed 3 bases, and the junction held 12 bases outside the gene matches. CDR3 nucleotides: TGTGCCAGCAGCTTAGGGTCTTTATCAGCGGGGGGGCCGACAGATACGCAGTATTTT. It yields the protein CASSLGSLSAGGPTDTQYF.

The V call is TRBV3-1 (or the pseudogene TRBV3-2), the J call TRBJ1-1; TRBD1 aligns across 8 bases. V was pared by 4 bases and J by 4 bases, with 8 bases of the junction left unmatched. CDR3 length equals 15 residues. Germline assignment: CDR1 LGHDT and CDR2 YNNKEL (reference sequence). In DNA, the CDR3 is TGTGCCAGCAGCCCAGAGGACAGGGTGGGCACTGAAGCTTTCTTT. This encodes CASSPEDRVGTEAFF.

This sequence joins TRBV4-1 and TRBJ2-7; 9 bases are shared with TRBD1. The germline V gene has CDR1 MGHRA and CDR2 YSYEKL. The ends lost 5 bases at V and 2 bases at J; junction bases unmatched: 10. The CDR3 is made up of 16 amino acids. The CDR3, as DNA: TGCGCCAGCAGCAGAGGGTGGGGACAGGGTACCTACGAGCAGTACTTC. Its translation: CASSRGWGQGTYEQYF.

Comment on this clone: One end of the junction fails to match germline, which may point to a read error. This chain connects TRBV24-1 to TRBJ1-2; no clear D gene. The CDR3 is made up of 12 amino acids. Germline CDR1 KGHDR, CDR2 SFDVKD. CDR3 sequence reads: CATNGIEGGYTF. Here the CDR3 DNA reads TGTGCCACCAACGGGATCGAGGGCGGCTATACCTTC.

V usage is TRBV10-3 and J usage is TRBJ2-5, with 7 bases matching TRBD2. Germline CDR1 is ENHRY and CDR2 is SYGVKD. J lost 0 bases, V lost 0 bases, and 4 bases had no gene match. The CDR3 is made up of 16 amino acids. CDR3 protein: CAISESLGGNQETQYF. The CDR3 DNA reads TGTGCCATCAGTGAGTCTCTGGGGGGGAACCAAGAGACCCAGTACTTC.

This clone was observed a handful of times. The V call is TRBV18, the J call TRBJ2-2; 7 nucleotides match TRBD1. Germline assignment: CDR1 KGHSH and CDR2 LQKENI. The CDR3 has 16 residues. The V and J ends lost 0 bases and 3 bases, in that order; junction bases with no gene match: 4. CDR3 region: CASSPPWDSYTGELFF. The CDR3 region has the DNA TGTGCCAGCTCACCACCATGGGACAGCTACACCGGGGAGCTGTTTTTT.

The chain uses TRBV30 and TRBJ1-4; no clear D gene. The CDR3 has 12 amino acids. V shed 5 bases and J shed 2 bases, with 6 bases lying between them. Looked up from germline, CDR1 is GTSNPN and CDR2 is SVGIG (reference sequence). The CDR3 protein is CAWGRTNEKLFF. The CDR3 DNA reads TGTGCCTGGGGGCGCACTAATGAAAAACTGTTTTTT.

The chain is built from TRBV4-3 and TRBJ2-3, with TRBD2 matching 7 bases. CDR3 length: 15 amino acids. J was trimmed by 0 bases and V by 3 bases; bases with no gene match: 3. Germline V gene lookup returns CDR1 LGHNA and CDR2 YSLEER. The CDR3 coding sequence is TGCGCCAGCAGCCACCGGGGGGATAGCACAGATACGCAGTATTTT. This translates into CASSHRGDSTDTQYF.

In this sample, this clone turned up once. J is TRBJ2-5 and V is TRBV2; D gene unclear. V lost 0 bases to trimming and J lost 3 bases, with 11 bases between them. Germline CDR1 reads SNHLY; CDR2 reads FYNNEI. The CDR3 length is 15 residues. CDR3 amino acids: CASSEALPGEETQYF. CDR3 bases: TGTGCCAGCAGTGAAGCGCTTCCAGGTGAAGAGACCCAGTACTTC.

V is TRBV19 and J is TRBJ2-3, with 9 bases matching TRBD2. This CDR3 has 16 residues. With 10 bases clipped from V and 2 bases from J, the junction kept 13 bases outside the gene matches. The V gene's germline CDR1 is LNHDA and CDR2 SQIVND (reference sequence). The CDR3 reads CATRDAGGGNTDTQYF. The CDR3 nucleotides are TGTGCCACGCGTGATGCGGGAGGGGGGAACACAGATACGCAGTATTTT. The full variable domain, its missing parts supplied by reference TRBV19 and TRBJ2-3, is DGGITQSPKYLFRKEGQNVTLSCEQNLNHDAMYWYRQDPGQGLRLIYYSQIVNDFQKGDIAEGYSVSREKKESFPLTVTSAQKNPTAFYLCATRDAGGGNTDTQYFGPGTRLTVL.

The rearrangement links TRBV11-2 to TRBJ2-7; TRBD1 aligns across 9 bases. In germline, CDR1 is SGHAT, CDR2 FQNNGV. The CDR3 is 15 residues long. The V gene end was trimmed by 3 bases and the J gene end by 4 bases; junction bases not matched to a gene: 7. The DNA for the CDR3 is TGTGCCAGCAGCTTGCTTACAGGGGGCGGGTACGAGCAGTACTTC. Translating gives CASSLLTGGGYEQYF.

The rearrangement links TRBV7-2 to TRBJ1-4, with D perhaps TRBD1 (6 bases). CDR3 length: 17 amino acids. CDR1 and CDR2 (germline): SGHTA, FQGNSA. Trimming shortened V by 3 bases and J by 0 bases, and 14 bases separated the two germline ends. CDR3: CASSFPGEGATNEKLFF. The CDR3 DNA follows: TGTGCCAGCAGCTTTCCAGGGGAAGGAGCAACTAATGAAAAACTGTTTTTT.

This chain links TRBV5-1 with TRBJ2-2, with D perhaps matching TRBD2 (6 bases). From germline, CDR1 is SGHRS and CDR2 YFSETQ. This CDR3 spans 15 amino acids. V was shortened by 3 bases and J by 3 bases, with 12 bases between the two germline ends. The CDR3 spells CASSWGRGYTGELFF. In nucleotides, the CDR3 is TGCGCCAGCAGCTGGGGACGGGGGTACACCGGGGAGCTGTTTTTT. Full variable domain (remainder filled in from reference TRBV5-1 and TRBJ2-2): KAGVTQTPRYLIKTRGQQVTLSCSPISGHRSVSWYQQTPGQGLQFLFEYFSETQRNKGNFPGRFSGRQFSNSRSEMNVSTLELGDSALYLCASSWGRGYTGELFFGEGSRLTVL.

The V and J genes are TRBV7-2 and TRBJ2-7, with TRBD2 matching 8 bases. Germline loops: CDR1 SGHTA, CDR2 FQGNSA. The CDR3 loop spans 15 amino acids. V shed 5 bases, J shed 6 bases, and the junction held 12 bases outside the gene matches. Here the CDR3 reads CASSPTRGGMGEQYF. The CDR3 nucleotides are TGTGCCAGCAGCCCCACCCGGGGGGGAATGGGCGAGCAGTACTTC.

Only one count was recorded for this clone. This sequence joins TRBV7-9 and TRBJ1-2; 7 bases are shared with TRBD1. J was trimmed by 6 bases and V by 3 bases; bases with no gene match: 4. This CDR3 region has 13 residues. In germline, CDR1 is SEHNR, CDR2 FQNEAQ (reference sequence). CDR3 protein: CASSFYRGDGYTF. The CDR3, as DNA: TGTGCCAGCAGCTTTTACAGGGGTGATGGCTACACCTTC.

This clone was counted a single time. V and J are TRBV3-1 (or the pseudogene TRBV3-2) and TRBJ2-1; unclear D gene. CDR3 length: 12 amino acids. Germline assignment: CDR1 LGHDT and CDR2 YNNKEL (reference sequence). The V end lost 4 bases, the J end lost 5 bases, and 6 bases lay between the germline ends. CDR3 residues: CASSLTHNEQFF. CDR3 coding DNA: TGTGCCAGCAGCCTTACACACAATGAGCAGTTCTTC.

The chain combines TRBV6-4 with TRBJ2-5; TRBD2 agrees at 7 bases. The CDR3 is made up of 15 amino acids. Germline CDR1 reads MRHNA; CDR2 reads SNTAGT. With 4 bases clipped from V and 0 bases from J, the junction kept 5 bases outside the gene matches. The CDR3 bases are TGTGCCAGCAGTGTAGGGGAGGGGTACCAAGAGACCCAGTACTTC. Its protein product is CASSVGEGYQETQYF.

The chain uses TRBV7-2 and TRBJ2-4, with 10 bases matching TRBD2. CDR3 length: 16 amino acids. The V and J ends lost 1 base and 9 bases, in that order; junction bases with no gene match: 9. Germline-derived CDR1 and CDR2 are SGHTA and FQGNSA. The chain's CDR3 is CASSLDVAGGPGIQYF. The CDR3 DNA reads TGTGCCAGCAGCTTAGATGTAGCGGGGGGCCCGGGCATTCAGTACTTC.

The chain joins TRBV5-1 to TRBJ2-5; 11 bases line up with TRBD1. V was pared by 2 bases and J by 5 bases, with 8 bases of the junction left unmatched. CDR3 size: 16 residues. Germline CDR1 SGHRS, CDR2 YFSETQ. The CDR3 coding sequence is TGCGCCAGCAGCTTAAGCGCCGGGACAGGGGGTGAGACCCAGTACTTC. Its protein product is CASSLSAGTGGETQYF. Supplemented by reference TRBV5-1 and TRBJ2-5, the full variable domain reads KAGVTQTPRYLIKTRGQQVTLSCSPISGHRSVSWYQQTPGQGLQFLFEYFSETQRNKGNFPGRFSGRQFSNSRSEMNVSTLELGDSALYLCASSLSAGTGGETQYFGPGTRLLVL.

The rearrangement joins TRBV19 to TRBJ2-2; a possible D gene is TRBD2 (6 bases). The germline V gene has CDR1 LNHDA and CDR2 SQIVND (reference sequence). With 6 bases removed from V and 4 bases from J, the gap between germline ends came to 12 bases. The CDR3 is 14 residues long. The CDR3 is CASRSTGGTGELFF. As DNA, the CDR3 is TGTGCCAGTAGGTCCACCGGGGGCACCGGGGAGCTGTTTTTT.

This clone was detected once. This sequence joins TRBV7-9 and TRBJ1-1; 8 nucleotides agree with TRBD1. Germline CDR1 is SEHNR and CDR2 is FQNEAQ (reference sequence). V lost 5 bases to trimming and J lost 5 bases; unmatched junction nucleotides: 10. This CDR3 is 15 amino acids long. The CDR3 region is CASSTTGGVKTEAFF. Here the CDR3 DNA reads TGTGCCAGCAGCACCACAGGGGGAGTAAAGACTGAAGCTTTCTTT.

V gene TRBV5-4 combines with J gene TRBJ1-2; no reliable D call. This CDR3 spans 14 amino acids. V lost 4 bases and J 2 bases, leaving 12 bases between the germline ends. Germline CDR1 is SGHNT and CDR2 is YYREEE (reference sequence). CDR3 coding DNA: TGTGCCAGCAGCCACCGCTCGGGGAACTATGGCTACACCTTC. Its translation: CASSHRSGNYGYTF.

V is TRBV5-4 and J is TRBJ2-1; TRBD1 might be the D (5 bases). The CDR3 extends over 15 amino acids. Trimming took off 4 bases at V and 5 bases at J, with 16 bases between the two ends. The germline V gene has CDR1 SGHNT and CDR2 YYREEE (reference sequence). For the CDR3, the DNA is TGTGCCAGCAGCCCGAGGCAGGGTAGGAACAATGAGCAGTTCTTC. Translated, it gives CASSPRQGRNNEQFF.

V and J are TRBV18 and TRBJ1-1, with D perhaps matching TRBD1 (5 bases). Trimming stripped 5 bases from V and 1 base from J, with 14 bases between. CDR3 length equals 15 residues. Germline-derived CDR1 and CDR2 are KGHSH and LQKENI. The CDR3 protein is CASSATQVSNTEAFF. The CDR3 DNA follows: TGTGCCAGCTCAGCAACACAGGTATCGAACACTGAAGCTTTCTTT.

The genes are TRBV4-1 and TRBJ2-5; TRBD1 is a possible D gene (6 bases). This CDR3 is 18 amino acids long. The germline gives CDR1 MGHRA, CDR2 YSYEKL. Trimming removed 1 base from V and 5 bases from J, with 23 bases in between. CDR3 DNA: TGCGCCAGCAGCCAAGTAGGCAGGGGTCTGAGACGCTCGGAGACCCAGTACTTC. This sequence encodes CASSQVGRGLRRSETQYF.

This clone was counted a single time. This chain uses TRBV27 with TRBJ2-1; 8 nucleotides line up with TRBD2. In germline, CDR1 is MNHEY, CDR2 SMNVEV (reference sequence). The trim removed 4 bases at V and 3 bases at J, leaving 8 bases unmatched. The CDR3 is 16 amino acids. The CDR3 coding sequence is TGTGCCAGCAGTTGGGGACCACTAGCGGACTACAATGAGCAGTTCTTC. This codes for CASSWGPLADYNEQFF.

The genes are TRBV28 and TRBJ2-7; tentative D call: TRBD2 (6 bases). The V gene's germline CDR1 is MDHEN and CDR2 SYDVKM. CDR3 size: 14 residues. The V gene lost 1 base and the J gene lost 0 bases, with 7 bases spanning the gap. CDR3 residues: CASSLSGSSYEQYF. DNA for the CDR3: TGTGCCAGCAGTTTATCCGGGAGCTCCTACGAGCAGTACTTC. Based on the CDR3 plus reference TRBV28 and TRBJ2-7, the full variable domain is DVKVTQSSRYLVKRTGEKVFLECVQDMDHENMFWYRQDPGLGLRLIYFSYDVKMKEKGDIPEGYSVSREKKERFSLILESASTNQTSMYLCASSLSGSSYEQYFGPGTRLTVT.

This clone was counted between two and nine times. The genes are TRBV19 and TRBJ1-5, with 8 bases fitting TRBD1. This CDR3 is 17 amino acids long. Trimming cost V 6 bases and J 1 base; bases outside gene matches: 11. CDR1 and CDR2 (germline): LNHDA, SQIVND (reference sequence). The CDR3 reads CASRGQPGGGSNQPQHF. The CDR3 nucleotides are TGTGCCAGTAGGGGGCAACCAGGGGGCGGGAGCAATCAGCCCCAGCATTTT.

The chain recombines TRBV4-3 with TRBJ1-1, with 10 bases aligning to TRBD1. The V gene end was trimmed by 5 bases and the J gene end by 0 bases; junction bases not matched to a gene: 3. CDR1 and CDR2 from the germline V gene are LGHNA and YSLEER. The CDR3 contains 15 residues. The chain's CDR3 is CASSRGQGLNTEAFF. The CDR3 region has the DNA TGCGCCAGCAGCAGGGGACAGGGGCTGAACACTGAAGCTTTCTTT.

This clone came up many times. The V gene is TRBV28, the J gene TRBJ2-5; 9 bases match TRBD1. The germline V gene has CDR1 MDHEN and CDR2 SYDVKM. The V and J ends lost 8 bases and 2 bases, in that order; junction bases with no gene match: 0. This CDR3 has 12 residues. The CDR3 is CASGTGQETQYF. In DNA form, the CDR3 reads TGTGCCAGCGGGACAGGGCAAGAGACCCAGTACTTC.

The chain employs TRBV28 and TRBJ2-1; 9 bases match TRBD2. CDR1 and CDR2 from the germline V gene are MDHEN and SYDVKM. V lost 5 bases to trimming and J lost 8 bases; unmatched junction nucleotides: 10. The CDR3 sequence is 15 residues long. CDR3 protein: CASSPPGLARHEQFF. CDR3 nucleotide sequence: TGTGCCAGCAGTCCCCCGGGACTAGCCCGACATGAGCAGTTCTTC.

The chain employs TRBV4-1 and TRBJ2-5; the D gene is possibly TRBD1 (5 bases). V lost 4 bases and J 0 bases, leaving 9 bases between the germline ends. Germline V gives CDR1 MGHRA, CDR2 YSYEKL. CDR3 length: 14 residues. CDR3 sequence (DNA): TGCGCCAGCAGCCGCCCAGGGAACCAAGAGACCCAGTACTTC. Its protein product is CASSRPGNQETQYF.